The present entry profiles one TCR beta chain with its context. Its target is not known. These data originate in a study of CD8 T cells in ankylosing spondylitis. Points from the study as a whole: Seemingly distinctive of ankylosing spondylitis blood was a TCR beta motif formed by eight highly homologous variants. Certain motif variants had earlier appeared in reactive arthritis synovial fluid and blood. Reportedly, significant enrichment of disease-linked clones occurred in matched ankylosing spondylitis synovial fluid.

A quantitative 5'-RACE method, one with molecular barcodes, was used to make TCR beta libraries. TCRdb passed the 5' RACE reads through MiXCR, listing each CDR3 protein once. The sample yields a few hundred thousand distinct CDR3 sequences, 20% to 25% seen once. This CDR3 is built from 12 residues. Looked up from germline, CDR1 is KGHSH and CDR2 is LQKENI. Trimming removed 4 bases from V and 5 bases from J, with 6 bases in between. The TCR comes from a male donor with ankylosing spondylitis. Material: blood, either unsorted or a sorted T cell fraction (not recorded which). The chain couples TRBV18 to TRBJ1-5; D is uncertain. The chain's CDR3 is CASSQLHQPQHF. The CDR3 region has the DNA TGTGCCAGCTCACAACTTCATCAGCCCCAGCATTTT.